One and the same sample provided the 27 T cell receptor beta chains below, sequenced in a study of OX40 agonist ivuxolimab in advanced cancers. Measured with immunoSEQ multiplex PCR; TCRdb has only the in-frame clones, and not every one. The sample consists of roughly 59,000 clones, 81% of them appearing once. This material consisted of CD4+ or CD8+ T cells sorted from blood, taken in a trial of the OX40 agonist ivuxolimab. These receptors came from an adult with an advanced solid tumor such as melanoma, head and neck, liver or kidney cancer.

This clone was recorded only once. CDR3 amino acids: CAISAEEETQYF. The CDR3 nucleotides read TGTGCCATCAGCGCTGAAGAAGAGACCCAGTACTTC. The chain recombines TRBV10-3 with TRBJ2-5; no definite D call. CDR3 size: 12 residues. The V gene lost 6 bases and the J gene lost 3 bases, with 8 bases spanning the gap. Germline loops: CDR1 ENHRY, CDR2 SYGVKD.

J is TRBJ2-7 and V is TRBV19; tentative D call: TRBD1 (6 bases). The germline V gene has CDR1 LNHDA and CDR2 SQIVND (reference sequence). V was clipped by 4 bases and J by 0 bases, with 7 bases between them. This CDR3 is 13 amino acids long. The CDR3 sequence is CASSRTVSYEQYF. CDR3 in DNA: TGTGCCAGTAGTAGGACAGTCTCCTACGAGCAGTACTTC.

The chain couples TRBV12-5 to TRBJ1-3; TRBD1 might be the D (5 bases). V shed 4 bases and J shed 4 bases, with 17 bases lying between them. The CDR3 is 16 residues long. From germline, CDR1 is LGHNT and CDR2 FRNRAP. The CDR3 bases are TGTGCTAGTGGTTCCATTTTGGACCGGGGGGGAAACACCATATATTTT. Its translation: CASGSILDRGGNTIYF.

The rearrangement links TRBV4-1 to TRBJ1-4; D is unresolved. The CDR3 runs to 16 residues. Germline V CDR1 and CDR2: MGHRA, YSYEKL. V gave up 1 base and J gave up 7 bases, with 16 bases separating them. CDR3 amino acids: CASSQVVSWQFEKLFF. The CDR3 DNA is TGCGCCAGCAGCCAAGTAGTATCATGGCAGTTTGAAAAACTGTTTTTT.

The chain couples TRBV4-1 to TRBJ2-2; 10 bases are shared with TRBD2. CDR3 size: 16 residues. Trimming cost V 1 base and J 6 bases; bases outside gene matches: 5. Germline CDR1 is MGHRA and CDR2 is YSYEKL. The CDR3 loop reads CASSQGSGGGAGELFF. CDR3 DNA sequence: TGCGCCAGCAGCCAAGGGAGCGGGGGGGGAGCCGGGGAGCTGTTTTTT.

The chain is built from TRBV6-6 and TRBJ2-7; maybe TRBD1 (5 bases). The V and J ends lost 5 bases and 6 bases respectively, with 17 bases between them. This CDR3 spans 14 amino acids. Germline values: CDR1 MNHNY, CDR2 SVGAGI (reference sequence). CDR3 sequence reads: CASSPGRVVVEQYF. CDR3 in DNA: TGTGCCAGCAGTCCCGGCAGGGTGGTCGTCGAGCAGTACTTC.

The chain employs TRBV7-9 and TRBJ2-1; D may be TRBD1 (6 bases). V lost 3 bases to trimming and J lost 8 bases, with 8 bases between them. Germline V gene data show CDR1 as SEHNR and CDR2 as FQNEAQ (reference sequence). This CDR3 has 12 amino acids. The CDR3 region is CASSFTGYEQFF. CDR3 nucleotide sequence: TGTGCCAGCAGCTTCACAGGGTATGAGCAGTTCTTC.

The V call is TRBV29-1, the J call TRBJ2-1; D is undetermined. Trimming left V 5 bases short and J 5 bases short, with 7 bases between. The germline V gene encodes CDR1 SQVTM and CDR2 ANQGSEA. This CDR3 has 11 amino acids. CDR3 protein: CSVPAHNEQFF. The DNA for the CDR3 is TGCAGCGTTCCGGCCCACAATGAGCAGTTCTTC.

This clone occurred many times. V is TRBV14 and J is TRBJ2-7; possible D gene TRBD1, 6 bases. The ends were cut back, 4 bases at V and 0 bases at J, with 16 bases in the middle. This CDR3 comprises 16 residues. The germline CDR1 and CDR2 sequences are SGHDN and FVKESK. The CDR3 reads CASSPKQGFSSYEQYF. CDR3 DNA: TGTGCCAGCAGCCCGAAACAGGGATTTAGCTCCTACGAGCAGTACTTC.

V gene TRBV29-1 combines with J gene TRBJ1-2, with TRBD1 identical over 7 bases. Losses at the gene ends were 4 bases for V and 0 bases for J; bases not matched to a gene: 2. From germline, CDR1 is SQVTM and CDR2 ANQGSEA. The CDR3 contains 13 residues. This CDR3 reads CSVGQGSNYGYTF. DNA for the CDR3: TGCAGCGTTGGACAGGGTTCTAACTATGGCTACACCTTC.

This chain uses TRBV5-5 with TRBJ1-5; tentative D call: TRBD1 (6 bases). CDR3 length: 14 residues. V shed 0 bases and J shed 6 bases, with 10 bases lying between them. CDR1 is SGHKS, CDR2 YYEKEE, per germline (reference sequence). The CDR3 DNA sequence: TGTGCCAGCAGCTTGGACACAGGGACTCAGCCCCAGCATTTT. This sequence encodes CASSLDTGTQPQHF.

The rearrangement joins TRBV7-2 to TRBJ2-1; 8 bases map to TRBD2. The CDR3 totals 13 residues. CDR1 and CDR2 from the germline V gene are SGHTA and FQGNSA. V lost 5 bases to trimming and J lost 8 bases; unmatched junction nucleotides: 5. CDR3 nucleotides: TGTGCCAGCAGCCGGGGGGGCGGAGATGAGCAGTTCTTC. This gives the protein CASSRGGGDEQFF.

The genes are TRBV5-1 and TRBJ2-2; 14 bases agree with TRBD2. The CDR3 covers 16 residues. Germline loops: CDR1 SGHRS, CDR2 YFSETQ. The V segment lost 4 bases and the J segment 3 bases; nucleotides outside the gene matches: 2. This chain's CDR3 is CASSGTSGGYTGELFF. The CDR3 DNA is TGCGCCAGCAGCGGGACTAGCGGGGGTTACACCGGGGAGCTGTTTTTT. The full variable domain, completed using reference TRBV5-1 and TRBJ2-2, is KAGVTQTPRYLIKTRGQQVTLSCSPISGHRSVSWYQQTPGQGLQFLFEYFSETQRNKGNFPGRFSGRQFSNSRSEMNVSTLELGDSALYLCASSGTSGGYTGELFFGEGSRLTVL.

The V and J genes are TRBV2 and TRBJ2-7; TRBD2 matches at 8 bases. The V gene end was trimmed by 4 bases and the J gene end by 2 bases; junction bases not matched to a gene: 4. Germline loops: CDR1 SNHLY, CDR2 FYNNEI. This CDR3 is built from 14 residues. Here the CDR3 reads CASSVDSGAYEQYF. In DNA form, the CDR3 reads TGTGCCAGCAGTGTGGATAGCGGGGCCTACGAGCAGTACTTC.

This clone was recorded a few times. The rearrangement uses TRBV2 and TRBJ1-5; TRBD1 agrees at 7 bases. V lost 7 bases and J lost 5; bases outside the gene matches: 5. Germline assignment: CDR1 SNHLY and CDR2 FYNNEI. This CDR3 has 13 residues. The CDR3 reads CASKSDRDQPQHF. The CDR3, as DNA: TGTGCCAGCAAATCTGACAGGGATCAGCCCCAGCATTTT.

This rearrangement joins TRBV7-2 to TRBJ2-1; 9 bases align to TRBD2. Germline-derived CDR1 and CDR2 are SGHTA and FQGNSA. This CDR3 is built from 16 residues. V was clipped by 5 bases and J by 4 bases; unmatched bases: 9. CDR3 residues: CASSQAGTSRYNEQFF. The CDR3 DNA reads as TGTGCCAGCAGCCAAGCCGGGACTAGCAGGTACAATGAGCAGTTCTTC.

CDR3 bases: TGTGCCAGCAGCTTAAGGAGCGGGGGGTATCTTAGCACAGATACGCAGTATTTT. This encodes CASSLRSGGYLSTDTQYF. V gene TRBV11-1 combines with J gene TRBJ2-3; 9 nucleotides match TRBD2. Germline V gene data show CDR1 as SGHAT and CDR2 as FQDESV (reference sequence). The trim removed 2 bases at V and 0 bases at J, leaving 9 bases unmatched. This CDR3 is built from 18 residues.

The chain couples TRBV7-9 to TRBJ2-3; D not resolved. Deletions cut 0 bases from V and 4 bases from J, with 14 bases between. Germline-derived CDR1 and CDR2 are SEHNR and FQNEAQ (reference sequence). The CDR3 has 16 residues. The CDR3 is CASSLAGRPFPDTQYF. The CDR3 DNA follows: TGTGCCAGCAGCTTAGCAGGGCGACCGTTCCCAGATACGCAGTATTTT.

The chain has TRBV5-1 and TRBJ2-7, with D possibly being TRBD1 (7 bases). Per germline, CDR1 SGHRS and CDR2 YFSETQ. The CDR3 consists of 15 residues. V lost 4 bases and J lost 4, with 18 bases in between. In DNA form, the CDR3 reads TGCGCCAGCAGCGGAACCGGAGGGACAGAATACGAGCAGTACTTC. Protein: CASSGTGGTEYEQYF. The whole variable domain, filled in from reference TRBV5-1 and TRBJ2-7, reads KAGVTQTPRYLIKTRGQQVTLSCSPISGHRSVSWYQQTPGQGLQFLFEYFSETQRNKGNFPGRFSGRQFSNSRSEMNVSTLELGDSALYLCASSGTGGTEYEQYFGPGTRLTVT.

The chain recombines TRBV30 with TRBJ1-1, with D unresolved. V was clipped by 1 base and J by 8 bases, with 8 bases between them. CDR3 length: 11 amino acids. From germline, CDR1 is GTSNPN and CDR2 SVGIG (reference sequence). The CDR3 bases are TGTGCCTGGAGTGGATATAAAGAAGCTTTCTTT. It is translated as CAWSGYKEAFF.

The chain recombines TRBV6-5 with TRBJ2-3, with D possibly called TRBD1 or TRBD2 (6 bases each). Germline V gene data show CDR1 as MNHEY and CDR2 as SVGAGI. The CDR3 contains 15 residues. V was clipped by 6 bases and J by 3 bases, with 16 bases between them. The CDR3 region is CASRSTGRLTDTQYF. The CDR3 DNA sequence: TGTGCCAGCAGGTCCACAGGGAGGTTAACAGATACGCAGTATTTT.

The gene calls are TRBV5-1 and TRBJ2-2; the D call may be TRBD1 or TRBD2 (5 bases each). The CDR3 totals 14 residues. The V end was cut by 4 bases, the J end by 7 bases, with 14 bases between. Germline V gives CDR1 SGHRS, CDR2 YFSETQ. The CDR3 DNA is TGCGCCAGCAGCGGGGGAGTTCAGCGCGGGGAGCTGTTTTTT. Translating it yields CASSGGVQRGELFF.

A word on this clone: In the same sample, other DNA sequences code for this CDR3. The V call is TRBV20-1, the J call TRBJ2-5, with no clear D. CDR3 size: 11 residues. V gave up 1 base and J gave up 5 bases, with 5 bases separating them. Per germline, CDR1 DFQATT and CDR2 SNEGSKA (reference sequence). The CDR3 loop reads CSARGAETQYF. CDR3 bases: TGCAGTGCTAGAGGAGCGGAGACCCAGTACTTC.

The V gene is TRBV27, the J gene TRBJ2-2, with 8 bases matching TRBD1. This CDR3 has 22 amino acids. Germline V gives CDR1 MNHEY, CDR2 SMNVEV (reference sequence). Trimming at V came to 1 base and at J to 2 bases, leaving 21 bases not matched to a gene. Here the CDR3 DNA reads TGTGCCAGCAGTTTATTTGGGATTGTCGCGGTGCGACAGGGGAGTAACACCGGGGAGCTGTTTTTT. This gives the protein CASSLFGIVAVRQGSNTGELFF.

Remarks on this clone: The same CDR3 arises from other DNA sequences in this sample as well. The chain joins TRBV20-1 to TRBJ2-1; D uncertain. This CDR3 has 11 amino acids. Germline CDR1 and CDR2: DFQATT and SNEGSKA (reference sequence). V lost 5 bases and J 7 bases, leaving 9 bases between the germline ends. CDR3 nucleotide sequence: TGCAGTGCTCGCCAGGTAAATGAGCAGTTCTTC. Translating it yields CSARQVNEQFF.

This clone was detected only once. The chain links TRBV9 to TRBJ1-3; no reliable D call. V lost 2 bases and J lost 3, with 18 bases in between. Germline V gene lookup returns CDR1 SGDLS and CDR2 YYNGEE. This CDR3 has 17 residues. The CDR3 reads CASSVTSAGRNGNTIYF. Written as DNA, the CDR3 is TGTGCCAGCAGCGTCACCTCCGCGGGTCGGAATGGAAACACCATATATTTT.

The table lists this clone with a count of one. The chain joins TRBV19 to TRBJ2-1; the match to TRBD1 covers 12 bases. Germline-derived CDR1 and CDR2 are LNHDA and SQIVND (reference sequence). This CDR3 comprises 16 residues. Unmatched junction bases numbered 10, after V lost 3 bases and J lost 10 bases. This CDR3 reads CASSMVGDRGRREQFF. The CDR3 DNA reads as TGTGCCAGTAGTATGGTGGGGGACAGGGGGCGCCGGGAGCAGTTCTTC.